This T cell receptor (beta chain) was recovered during a study of response to subunit inactivated influenza vaccine. Whole-study findings and limits: Few new T cells, the authors suggested, are recruited by each seasonal influenza vaccination.

In the case of this clonotype: Its antigen is unidentified.

This CDR3 comprises 12 residues. Germline CDR1 and CDR2: DFQATT and SNEGSKA (reference sequence). Trimming cost V 3 bases and J 12 bases; bases outside gene matches: 7. One entry per CDR3 protein results from TCRdb running MiXCR on the RT-PCR reads. The sample consists of hundreds of thousands of distinct CDR3 sequences, approximately 14% of them appearing once. The TCR sequence derives from a man aged 50-60 years who received an inactivated influenza vaccine. J is TRBJ2-1 and V is TRBV20-1, with TRBD2 identical over 8 bases. The sample here was PBMCs from blood, taken approximately 15 days before vaccination. The CDR3 DNA reads TGCAGTGCTAGCCAGCGGGGGACCTCGCAGTTCTTC. It codes for CSASQRGTSQFF.